Sequencing of this T cell receptor beta chain was carried out in a study of shared clonotypes between healthy human individuals. Here immunoSEQ multiplex PCR was the method, and the copy in TCRdb shows in-frame clones only, minus some. This repertoire shows around 990,000 clones, roughly 77% found once; its top ten account for roughly 0.83%. The CDR3 length is 14 residues. Deletions cut 4 bases from V and 3 bases from J, with 13 bases between. The germline gives CDR1 SGHNT, CDR2 YYREEE (reference sequence). This clone was recorded only once. The J gene is TRBJ1-1, the V gene TRBV5-4; D gene unclear. The clonotype was recovered from a man aged 18 to 35 in good health. Some clones in this sample may be carry-over from other donors' samples. The material sequenced was memory CD4+ T cells from PBMCs. Subset described: CD45RA-negative fraction. CDR3 in DNA: TGTGCCAGCAGCGACCCCCCCCCGGACACTGAAGCTTTCTTT. Protein: CASSDPPPDTEAFF.